These T cell receptor beta chains were read from a single sample in a study of T cell responses to AZD1222 COVID-19 vaccine. Assay: immunoSEQ multiplex PCR; the TCRdb copy retains only in-frame clones and omits some. The table lists tens of thousands of clones, around 91% of them singletons. The sequencing here drew on peripheral blood, taken on day 0 of MenACWY control vaccination. The origin of the receptors is an adult in good health. The CDR3 runs from the conserved cysteine through the conserved F or W. A D gene is named only where the DNA matches it firmly. Size tells how often a clone was seen (once, few, many) or the class of an expanded clone, and some rows leave it out.

TRBJ2-3	.	TRBV3-1/TRBV3-2	.	TGTGCCAGCAGCCTGACAGATACGCAGTATTTT	CASSLTDTQYF
TRBJ2-7	.	TRBV18	TRBD1	TGTGCCAGCTCCTCCGGGACAGGGTCCTACGAGCAGTACTTC	CASSSGTGSYEQYF
TRBJ2-3	.	TRBV5-1	.	TGCGCCAGCAGCTTTACCCTTCCGGGAGACAGCACAGATACGCAGTATTTT	CASSFTLPGDSTDTQYF
TRBJ1-6	.	TRBV4-1	.	TGCGCCAGCCAACAGGGAAATAATTCACCCCTCCACTTT	CASQQGNNSPLHF
TRBJ1-2	.	TRBV27	TRBD1	TGTGCCAGCAGCCCCGACAGGGGGCAGGTTGGCTACACCTTC	CASSPDRGQVGYTF
TRBJ2-1	.	TRBV5-6	TRBD2	TGTGCCAGCAGCGAGACTAGCGGGAGCGGTGAGCAGTTCTTC	CASSETSGSGEQFF
TRBJ2-1	.	TRBV19	.	TGTGCCAGTAGTATAGGGGGGGCGCCGAGTCTTGAGCAGTTCTTC	CASSIGGAPSLEQFF
TRBJ1-1	few	TRBV5-5	.	TGTGCCAGCAGCTTGGCTGGGAACACTGAAGCTTTCTTT	CASSLAGNTEAFF
TRBJ2-1	.	TRBV6-6	.	TGTGCCAGCAGTCGAGGGTTTGCCCGGGACCCTAGGTCTCGCCAGGACAATGAGCAGTTCTTC	CASSRGFARDPRSRQDNEQFF
TRBJ2-1	.	TRBV24-1	TRBD2	TGTGCCACCAGTGCCCAACCGAGACTAGCGGCCTACAATGAGCAGTTCTTC	CATSAQPRLAAYNEQFF
TRBJ2-7	once	TRBV29-1	.	TGCAGCGTTGGGCCGGGGGCGGCCGAGCAGTACTTC	CSVGPGAAEQYF